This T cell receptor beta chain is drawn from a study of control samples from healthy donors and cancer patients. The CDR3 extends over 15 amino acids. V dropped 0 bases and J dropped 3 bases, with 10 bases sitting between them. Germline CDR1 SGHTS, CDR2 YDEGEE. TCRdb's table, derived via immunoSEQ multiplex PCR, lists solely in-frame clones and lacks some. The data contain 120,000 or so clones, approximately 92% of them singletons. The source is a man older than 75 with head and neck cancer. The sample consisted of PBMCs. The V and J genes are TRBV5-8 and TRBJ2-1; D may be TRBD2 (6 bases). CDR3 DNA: TGTGCCAGCAGCTTGGGGACTACCAGCTACAATGAGCAGTTCTTC. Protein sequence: CASSLGTTSYNEQFF.